These 30 T cell receptor beta chains came from one sample sequenced in a study of OX40 agonist ivuxolimab in advanced cancers. The repertoire was sequenced with immunoSEQ multiplex PCR; TCRdb's copy has only in-frame clones and lacks some. The sample includes tens of thousands of clones, less than 85% of them seen just once. The sequences come from CD4+ or CD8+ T cells sorted from blood, collected in a trial of the OX40 agonist ivuxolimab. The source is an adult with an advanced solid tumor such as melanoma, head and neck, liver or kidney cancer.

This chain connects TRBV15 to TRBJ2-1; 14 bases map to TRBD2. CDR3 length: 18 residues. Germline CDR1 and CDR2: LNHNV and YYDKDF (reference sequence). The ends lost 4 bases at V and 4 bases at J; junction bases unmatched: 9. For the CDR3, the DNA is TGTGCCACCAGCACCAACCCGGGACTAGCGGGAGAATACAATGAGCAGTTCTTC. This gives the protein CATSTNPGLAGEYNEQFF.

The gene calls are TRBV2 and TRBJ1-2, with a weak D call TRBD1 (5 bases). Trimming removed 2 bases from V and 4 bases from J, with 17 bases in between. Germline V gene data show CDR1 as SNHLY and CDR2 as FYNNEI. The CDR3 covers 16 residues. The CDR3 nucleotides read TGTGCCAGCAGTGAACTTTGGACGGAGGGGTCCTATGGCTACACCTTC. Protein sequence: CASSELWTEGSYGYTF.

This clone was observed a handful of times. This sequence joins TRBV9 and TRBJ1-2; D gene uncertain. The length of the CDR3 is 13 residues. Germline values: CDR1 SGDLS, CDR2 YYNGEE. The germline V and J ends were trimmed by 0 bases and 2 bases, with 5 bases remaining between them. The DNA of the CDR3 is TGTGCCAGCAGCGTAGTGGGGAACTATGGCTACACCTTC. Its translation is CASSVVGNYGYTF.

The chain combines TRBV7-2 with TRBJ1-2; TRBD1 agrees at 10 bases. The germline V gene encodes CDR1 SGHTA and CDR2 FQGNSA. This CDR3 has 14 residues. The J segment lost 3 bases and the V segment lost 7 bases, leaving 5 bases of the junction unmatched. CDR3 in amino acids: CASIGTGEHYGYTF. In nucleotides, the CDR3 is TGTGCCAGCATCGGGACAGGGGAGCACTATGGCTACACCTTC.

V usage is TRBV5-1 and J usage is TRBJ1-2; no clear D gene. The V end was cut by 1 base, the J end by 0 bases, with 7 bases between. Germline V gene sequence: CDR1 SGHRS, CDR2 YFSETQ. This CDR3 contains 14 residues. CDR3 bases: TGCGCCAGCAGCTTGCTTACAACTAACTATGGCTACACCTTC. It codes for CASSLLTTNYGYTF.

Comment on this clone: This sample includes further DNA sequences coding for the same CDR3. This sequence joins TRBV19 and TRBJ1-5, with 7 bases lining up with TRBD1. J lost 2 bases, V lost 2 bases, and 6 bases had no gene match. CDR1 is LNHDA, CDR2 SQIVND, per germline (reference sequence). The CDR3 length is 16 residues. The CDR3 sequence: CASSIWGQGGNQPQHF. The DNA of the CDR3 is TGTGCCAGTAGTATATGGGGCCAGGGGGGCAATCAGCCCCAGCATTTT.

This clone was seen only once. The chain couples TRBV27 to TRBJ2-5; tentatively, D is TRBD1 (5 bases). V shed 3 bases and J shed 0 bases, with 11 bases lying between them. This CDR3 is built from 15 residues. Germline loops: CDR1 MNHEY, CDR2 SMNVEV (reference sequence). CDR3 protein: CASSLEWGHQETQYF. In DNA, the CDR3 is TGTGCCAGCAGTTTGGAGTGGGGCCACCAAGAGACCCAGTACTTC.

The chain recombines TRBV9 with TRBJ2-3; 13 positions match TRBD2. The V segment lost 0 bases and the J segment 2 bases; nucleotides outside the gene matches: 6. Germline V CDR1 and CDR2: SGDLS, YYNGEE. The CDR3 is 18 amino acids. The CDR3 region has the DNA TGTGCCAGCAGCGTAGGTACTAGCGGGAGGGCCGACACAGATACGCAGTATTTT. This translates into CASSVGTSGRADTDTQYF.

V is TRBV30 and J is TRBJ1-4; D might be TRBD1 (6 bases). The CDR3 is 15 amino acids. V was trimmed by 1 base and J by 3 bases, leaving 12 bases between them. Germline V gene sequence: CDR1 GTSNPN, CDR2 SVGIG (reference sequence). CDR3 in DNA: TGTGCCTGGAGTGCGCCCAGGGGTTCTAATGAAAAACTGTTTTTT. This sequence encodes CAWSAPRGSNEKLFF. Combining the CDR3 with reference TRBV30 and TRBJ1-4 gives the whole variable domain SQTIHQWPATLVQPVGSPLSLECTVEGTSNPNLYWYRQAAGRGLQLLFYSVGIGQISSEVPQNLSASRPQDRQFILSSKKLLLSDSGFYLCAWSAPRGSNEKLFFGSGTQLSVL.

This clone was counted a few times. This chain links TRBV30 with TRBJ2-2, with no clear D. Deletions cut 4 bases from V and 4 bases from J, with 13 bases between. This CDR3 spans 14 amino acids. Germline V CDR1 and CDR2: GTSNPN, SVGIG (reference sequence). The CDR3 DNA reads as TGTGCCTGGACTTCCGGGTCCCCCACCGGGGAGCTGTTTTTT. Amino acids: CAWTSGSPTGELFF.

This chain connects TRBV9 to TRBJ2-2; the match to TRBD1 covers 7 bases. Germline V gene data show CDR1 as SGDLS and CDR2 as YYNGEE. This CDR3 is 16 amino acids long. V was clipped by 3 bases and J by 0 bases; unmatched bases: 5. CDR3 coding DNA: TGTGCCAGCAGCGCCGCGACAGGGACGAACACCGGGGAGCTGTTTTTT. It is translated as CASSAATGTNTGELFF.

The CDR3, as DNA: TGTGCCAGCAGCGTGTACACCGGACCCTTAACTAACTATGGCTACACCTTC. It codes for CASSVYTGPLTNYGYTF. The chain is built from TRBV7-9 and TRBJ1-2; D not resolved. The CDR3 is made up of 17 amino acids. Germline loops: CDR1 SEHNR, CDR2 FQNEAQ (reference sequence). V was clipped by 5 bases and J by 0 bases, with 19 bases between them.

The chain couples TRBV19 to TRBJ2-3, with D unresolved. With 2 bases removed from V and 6 bases from J, the gap between germline ends came to 9 bases. CDR1 is LNHDA, CDR2 SQIVND, per germline (reference sequence). CDR3 size: 13 residues. CDR3 coding DNA: TGTGCCAGTAGTATATCACCGATTGATACGCAGTATTTT. Translating it yields CASSISPIDTQYF.

The chain is built from TRBV7-9 and TRBJ1-2, with TRBD1 as a possible D gene (6 bases). The CDR3 is made up of 13 amino acids. The germline V and J ends were trimmed by 5 bases and 6 bases, with 13 bases remaining between them. The V gene's germline CDR1 is SEHNR and CDR2 FQNEAQ (reference sequence). The CDR3 region has the DNA TGTGCCAGCAGCCTGGACAGAAGAAATGGCTACACCTTC. This codes for CASSLDRRNGYTF.

This clone was counted a few times. V is TRBV5-6 and J is TRBJ1-2; 9 positions match TRBD1. With V trimmed by 4 bases and J by 4 bases, 11 bases remained unmatched. This CDR3 region has 16 residues. The germline CDR1 and CDR2 sequences are SGHDT and YYEEEE. CDR3 loop: CASSPGGTGLAYGYTF. The CDR3 bases are TGTGCCAGCAGCCCCGGGGGGACAGGGCTCGCCTATGGCTACACCTTC.

V and J are TRBV2 and TRBJ2-7; a weak D match, TRBD1 (6 bases). CDR3 length: 13 amino acids. V dropped 5 bases and J dropped 1 base, with 9 bases sitting between them. Per germline, CDR1 SNHLY and CDR2 FYNNEI. CDR3 sequence reads: CASSNRVSYEQYF. For the CDR3, the DNA is TGTGCCAGCAGTAACAGGGTTTCCTACGAGCAGTACTTC.

This rearrangement joins TRBV6-5 to TRBJ2-1, with D perhaps matching TRBD1 (6 bases). CDR3 length: 15 amino acids. In germline, CDR1 is MNHEY, CDR2 SVGAGI. The V end was cut by 6 bases, the J end by 0 bases, with 12 bases between. This CDR3 reads CASSHRTDSYNEQFF. DNA of the CDR3: TGTGCCAGCAGCCACCGGACAGACTCCTACAATGAGCAGTTCTTC.

The chain is built from TRBV5-8 and TRBJ1-2; D possibly corresponds to TRBD1 (5 bases). The ends were cut back, 2 bases at V and 8 bases at J, with 10 bases in the middle. Germline loops: CDR1 SGHTS, CDR2 YDEGEE. CDR3 length equals 12 residues. CDR3 nucleotide sequence: TGTGCCAGCAGCTTCGGCAGGGACGGCTACACCTTC. Translating gives CASSFGRDGYTF.

J is TRBJ2-7 and V is TRBV13; 9 positions match TRBD1. J lost 1 base, V lost 8 bases, and 9 bases had no gene match. This CDR3 spans 15 amino acids. Germline CDR1 is PRHDT and CDR2 is FYEKMQ (reference sequence). This chain's CDR3 is CASGQRGQGSYEQYF. CDR3 DNA: TGTGCCAGCGGGCAGAGGGGACAGGGATCCTACGAGCAGTACTTC.

The V call is TRBV29-1, the J call TRBJ1-1; D not resolved. Germline V gene data show CDR1 as SQVTM and CDR2 as ANQGSEA. Trimming removed 3 bases at V and 3 bases at J, with 5 bases between. The length of the CDR3 is 11 residues. DNA for the CDR3: TGCAGCGTTGATCGGGACACTGAAGCTTTCTTT. Its translation is CSVDRDTEAFF.

This clone was recorded only once. The chain joins TRBV28 to TRBJ1-1; 12 bases line up with TRBD1. This CDR3 contains 19 residues. Germline V gene lookup returns CDR1 MDHEN and CDR2 SYDVKM. V was pared by 3 bases and J by 5 bases, with 16 bases of the junction left unmatched. DNA for the CDR3: TGTGCCAGCAGTTTGCTTATTCACCGGGACAGGGGGCCAAGGACTGAAGCTTTCTTT. Amino acid sequence: CASSLLIHRDRGPRTEAFF.

The chain carries TRBV5-1 and TRBJ2-3; 8 nucleotides agree with TRBD2. From germline, CDR1 is SGHRS and CDR2 YFSETQ. This CDR3 is 15 amino acids long. With V trimmed by 0 bases and J by 6 bases, 6 bases remained unmatched. The CDR3 DNA reads TGCGCCAGCAGCTTGGCACGGGAGGGAGGGGATACGCAGTATTTT. Translation gives CASSLAREGGDTQYF.

The V call is TRBV4-3, the J call TRBJ1-1; D remains ambiguous. Germline loops: CDR1 LGHNA, CDR2 YSLEER. Trimming cost V 1 base and J 1 base, with 4 bases left between them. The CDR3 length is 13 residues. CDR3: CASSQGANTEAFF. In DNA form, the CDR3 reads TGCGCCAGCAGCCAAGGGGCGAACACTGAAGCTTTCTTT.

The chain employs TRBV27 and TRBJ1-2, with TRBD1 identical over 8 bases. V was clipped by 5 bases and J by 5 bases; unmatched bases: 13. The CDR3 is made up of 16 amino acids. Germline loops: CDR1 MNHEY, CDR2 SMNVEV (reference sequence). CDR3 bases: TGTGCCAGCAGTCCATTTATGGGACAGGTCGTATATGGCTACACCTTC. Protein: CASSPFMGQVVYGYTF.

The chain combines TRBV19 with TRBJ1-3; a possible D gene is TRBD1 (5 bases). The CDR3 is 15 amino acids. Trimming took off 3 bases at V and 0 bases at J, with 9 bases between the two ends. CDR1 is LNHDA and CDR2 is SQIVND in the germline V gene (reference sequence). This CDR3 is CASSMGGFSGNTIYF. For the CDR3, the DNA is TGTGCCAGTAGTATGGGGGGGTTCTCTGGAAACACCATATATTTT.

The V gene is TRBV9, the J gene TRBJ2-3, with a weak D call TRBD1 (5 bases). CDR3 length: 17 amino acids. The ends were cut back, 0 bases at V and 1 base at J, with 15 bases in the middle. In germline, CDR1 is SGDLS, CDR2 YYNGEE. The CDR3 nucleotides read TGTGCCAGCAGCGTAGCCTCAGGGCAATCTGGCACAGATACGCAGTATTTT. Protein: CASSVASGQSGTDTQYF.

V and J are TRBV9 and TRBJ2-5; D might be TRBD2 (7 bases). CDR3 length: 12 amino acids. Trimming left V 4 bases short and J 11 bases short, with 15 bases between. Germline loops: CDR1 SGDLS, CDR2 YYNGEE. The CDR3 coding sequence is TGTGCCAGCAGCCCCGGGGGGCGAGAGCAGTACTTC. Translating gives CASSPGGREQYF.

This chain links TRBV7-9 with TRBJ2-2; weak D call: TRBD1 (5 bases). The CDR3 loop spans 14 amino acids. Germline assignment: CDR1 SEHNR and CDR2 FQNEAQ (reference sequence). V was trimmed by 3 bases and J by 9 bases, leaving 14 bases between them. CDR3 residues: CASSFQGEHRELFF. DNA of the CDR3: TGTGCCAGCAGCTTCCAGGGCGAGCACCGGGAGCTGTTTTTT.

The V gene is TRBV7-3, the J gene TRBJ2-3; a weak D match, TRBD2 (6 bases). The CDR3 runs to 15 residues. Germline V lookup: CDR1 SGHTA, CDR2 FQGTGA. Trimming cost V 0 bases and J 0 bases, with 7 bases left between them. The CDR3 sequence is CASSLTGGSTDTQYF. DNA for the CDR3: TGTGCCAGCAGCTTAACTGGGGGGAGCACAGATACGCAGTATTTT. The full variable domain, completed using reference TRBV7-3 and TRBJ2-3, is GAGVSQTPSNKVTEKGKYVELRCDPISGHTALYWYRQSLGQGPEFLIYFQGTGAADDSGLPNDRFFAVRPEGSVSTLKIQRTERGDSAVYLCASSLTGGSTDTQYFGPGTRLTVL.

This chain connects TRBV28 to TRBJ1-3; D is undetermined. Germline V lookup: CDR1 MDHEN, CDR2 SYDVKM. The ends were cut back, 8 bases at V and 4 bases at J, with 3 bases in the middle. The CDR3 length is 10 residues. CDR3 sequence: CASGGNTIYF. DNA of the CDR3: TGTGCCAGCGGGGGAAACACCATATATTTT.